The clone carrying this T cell receptor (beta chain) was counted a few times. Its specificity is unknown. TCRdb fed the RACE reads into MiXCR, producing one record per CDR3 protein. The sample includes approximately 92,000 distinct CDR3 sequences, over 9.5% seen only once; the top ten take 2.5% to 4%. This CDR3 spans 15 amino acids. Germline-derived CDR1 and CDR2 are SGHTA and FQGNSA. V was pared by 7 bases and J by 1 base, with 13 bases between. Noted time point: patch test 2, 6 weeks after DPC sensitization. Treatment reported: therapeutic diphenylcyclopropenone sensitization with weekly scalp DPC. The data are from a study of human T cells and chemical hapten exposure. Study as a whole: Upper back patch tests used 0.01% DPC, scored after 6 days.

Overall study results and limits: Among expanded TCRs, significantly more large CDR3 similarity clusters formed than among controls.

This clonotype was sampled from a woman aged 40 to 49 with alopecia areata. Some clones in this sample may be carry-over from other donors' samples. This chain links TRBV7-2 with TRBJ2-2, with D perhaps given as TRBD1 or TRBD2 (5 bases each). Sample: whole blood, taken in connection with sensitization to the hapten diphenylcyclopropenone (DPC). The CDR3 spells CASTTGARNTGELFF. Written as DNA, the CDR3 is TGTGCCAGCACCACCGGGGCCCGGAACACCGGGGAGCTGTTTTTT.